What follows are 9 T cell receptor beta chains derived from one specimen sequenced in a study of blood T cell repertoires in COVID-19. This table comes from immunoSEQ multiplex PCR, and its TCRdb copy is limited to in-frame clones, with some not included. The sample gives roughly 150,000 clones, more than 85% of which show up once; less than 3% is in the top ten. Specimen: peripheral blood. The receptors were sampled from a woman of 80 years or more with COVID-19, enrolled during active disease.

The rearrangement uses TRBV4-1 and TRBJ1-3; 9 bases fit TRBD1. This CDR3 is built from 19 residues. Germline assignment: CDR1 MGHRA and CDR2 YSYEKL. V was pared by 0 bases and J by 0 bases, with 9 bases of the junction left unmatched. CDR3 residues: CASSQERGQGTISGNTIYF. CDR3 in DNA: TGCGCCAGCAGCCAAGAACGGGGACAGGGAACTATCTCTGGAAACACCATATATTTT.

V usage is TRBV4-1 and J usage is TRBJ1-1, with D unclear. The V gene's germline CDR1 is MGHRA and CDR2 YSYEKL. V dropped 1 base and J dropped 4 bases, with 13 bases sitting between them. The CDR3 spans 15 residues. This chain's CDR3 is CASSQVESPSTEAFF. CDR3 in DNA: TGCGCCAGCAGCCAAGTCGAGAGTCCTAGCACTGAAGCTTTCTTT.

Notes on this clone: Other DNA variants within this sample encode the same CDR3. The chain carries TRBV7-8 and TRBJ1-4; 9 bases map to TRBD1. The CDR3 runs 14 residues. With 3 bases clipped from V and 7 bases from J, the junction kept 3 bases outside the gene matches. The V gene's germline CDR1 is SGHVS and CDR2 FQNEAQ. The CDR3 nucleotides read TGTGCCAGCAGCTTGGGACAGGGTGGTGAAAAACTGTTTTTT. Protein: CASSLGQGGEKLFF.

The rearrangement uses TRBV11-2 and TRBJ2-7; D uncertain. The V end lost 2 bases, the J end lost 2 bases, and 7 bases lay between the germline ends. The CDR3 runs to 13 residues. Germline CDR1 and CDR2: SGHAT and FQNNGV. In nucleotides, the CDR3 is TGTGCCAGCAGCTTATTGAGAACCTACGAGCAGTACTTC. Amino acids: CASSLLRTYEQYF. The full variable domain, in which reference TRBV11-2 and TRBJ2-7 provide the parts outside the CDR3, is EAGVAQSPRYKIIEKRQSVAFWCNPISGHATLYWYQQILGQGPKLLIQFQNNGVVDDSQLPKDRFSAERLKGVDSTLKIQPAKLEDSAVYLCASSLLRTYEQYFGPGTRLTVT.

The chain carries TRBV7-2 and TRBJ1-5; TRBD1 matches at 9 bases. The ends lost 2 bases at V and 6 bases at J; junction bases unmatched: 5. The CDR3 has 15 residues. The germline V gene has CDR1 SGHTA and CDR2 FQGNSA. CDR3 bases: TGTGCCAGCAGCTTACAAACAGGGGGCGTTCAGCCCCAGCATTTT. This encodes CASSLQTGGVQPQHF.

This chain uses TRBV28 with TRBJ1-5, with TRBD1 as a possible D gene (5 bases). The CDR3 is made up of 14 amino acids. The germline gives CDR1 MDHEN, CDR2 SYDVKM. Trimming left V 4 bases short and J 5 bases short, with 12 bases between. DNA of the CDR3: TGTGCCAGCAGTTCCCGTAGGGGTTATCAGCCCCAGCATTTT. It yields the protein CASSSRRGYQPQHF.

The chain recombines TRBV28 with TRBJ1-2, with TRBD1 as a possible D gene (6 bases). The ends were cut back, 2 bases at V and 5 bases at J, with 15 bases in the middle. Per the germline V gene, CDR1 is MDHEN and CDR2 is SYDVKM. This CDR3 spans 15 amino acids. The CDR3 bases are TGTGCCAGCAGTTTAGGGGGGGCTACAGGGTATGGCTACACCTTC. It translates to CASSLGGATGYGYTF.

The chain joins TRBV7-6 to TRBJ2-5; tentatively, D is TRBD2 (7 bases). This CDR3 comprises 14 residues. Germline V lookup: CDR1 SGHVS, CDR2 FNYEAQ. Trimming left V 8 bases short and J 5 bases short, with 18 bases between. CDR3 DNA: TGTGCCAGCGATGGGGGCGGGAGCTGGGAGACCCAGTACTTC. Amino acids: CASDGGGSWETQYF.

The chain joins TRBV3-1 (or the pseudogene TRBV3-2) to TRBJ2-7; 12 bases align to TRBD2. The junction had 2 bases not matched to a gene; V was cut back by 2 bases and J by 3 bases. Per germline, CDR1 LGHDT and CDR2 YNNKEL (reference sequence). The CDR3 loop spans 15 amino acids. The CDR3 sequence is CASSQPGLAGYEQYF. CDR3 bases: TGTGCCAGCAGCCAACCGGGACTAGCGGGCTACGAGCAGTACTTC.